Listed below are T cell receptor beta chains from one sample, sequenced in a study of follicular helper T cells after annual influenza vaccination. Method: immunoSEQ multiplex PCR; TCRdb's copy keeps in-frame clones and lacks some. The sample has approximately 12,000 clones, over 70% seen once. This specimen consisted of CXCR5+ CD38- circulating T follicular helper cells from blood, obtained on the day of influenza vaccination. These TCRs come from an adult who received the influenza vaccine. The CDR3 runs from the conserved cysteine through the conserved F or W. Fields, in order: V gene, D gene, clone size, J gene, CDR3 DNA, CDR3 protein. A D gene is named only where the DNA matches it firmly. Size is stated for part of the rows, as once, few or many counts, or as a class when the clone is expanded.

V: TRBV4-3; D: TRBD1; size: -; J: TRBJ1-2; DNA: TGCGCCAGCAGCCAAGAATGGGGGCTCGGACAGGGTTCCGGCTACACCTTC; CDR3: CASSQEWGLGQGSGYTF
V: TRBV5-1; D: -; size: few; J: TRBJ2-5; DNA: TGCGCCAGCAGCCTCGGACTGATGGAGACCCAGTACTTC; CDR3: CASSLGLMETQYF
V: TRBV9; D: TRBD2; size: -; J: TRBJ2-1; DNA: TGTGCCAGCAGCATAACCCCCGGGACTAGCGGTTACAATGAGCAGTTCTTC; CDR3: CASSITPGTSGYNEQFF
V: TRBV15; D: -; size: -; J: TRBJ2-4; DNA: TGTGCCACCAGCAGCGATGGCCTGGCCAAAAACATTCAGTACTTC; CDR3: CATSSDGLAKNIQYF
V: TRBV7-2; D: -; size: -; J: TRBJ2-7; DNA: TGTGCCAGTATGACTGAGGTTTTCTCCTACGAGCAGTACTTC; CDR3: CASMTEVFSYEQYF
V: TRBV6-5; D: -; size: -; J: TRBJ2-3; DNA: TGTGCCAGCAGTTACGGACAAGGTAGGTCAGATACGCAGTATTTT; CDR3: CASSYGQGRSDTQYF
V: TRBV5-8; D: -; size: -; J: TRBJ1-2; DNA: TGTGCCAGCAGCTTGGTAGGCTCAAACTATGGCTACACCTTC; CDR3: CASSLVGSNYGYTF
V: TRBV11-2; D: -; size: -; J: TRBJ2-7; DNA: TGTGCCAGCAGAATCACGGGTTCTAGCTCCTACGAGCAGTACTTC; CDR3: CASRITGSSSYEQYF
V: TRBV7-7; D: TRBD1; size: few; J: TRBJ2-2; DNA: TGTGCCAGCAGCTCCGGGACAGGGAACACCGGGGAGCTGTTTTTT; CDR3: CASSSGTGNTGELFF
V: TRBV7-2; D: TRBD2; size: -; J: TRBJ2-3; DNA: TGTGCCAGCAGCTTCCGTGCGGGGGGCCTCAGCACAGATACGCAGTATTTT; CDR3: CASSFRAGGLSTDTQYF
V: TRBV4-3; D: -; size: few; J: TRBJ1-3; DNA: TGCGCCAGCAGCCAAGAGCTAGGAAACACCATATATTTT; CDR3: CASSQELGNTIYF
V: TRBV10-2; D: TRBD2; size: once; J: TRBJ2-7; DNA: TGCGCCAGCAGCCCCGGGACTAGCCGCGAGCAGTACTTC; CDR3: CASSPGTSREQYF
V: TRBV5-1; D: -; size: -; J: TRBJ1-1; DNA: TGCGCCAGCAGCTTGGAGGGCAGGGGAATAACTGAAGCTTTCTTT; CDR3: CASSLEGRGITEAFF
V: TRBV27; D: TRBD2; size: -; J: TRBJ2-7; DNA: TGTGCCAGCAGTCGGGGGGGCGAGTACGAGCAGTACTTC; CDR3: CASSRGGEYEQYF
V: TRBV7-9; D: TRBD1; size: medium-sized; J: TRBJ1-6; DNA: TGTGCCAGCAGTCCCGGACAGGCGAATTCACCCCTCCACTTT; CDR3: CASSPGQANSPLHF
V: TRBV5-1; D: TRBD1; size: few; J: TRBJ2-1; DNA: TGCGCCAGCTCGAGGGACAGGGGTTCGAATGAGCAGTTCTTC; CDR3: CASSRDRGSNEQFF
V: TRBV7-2; D: -; size: -; J: TRBJ2-1; DNA: TGTGCCAGCAGCTTAGAGGTAGGACTGTACTACAATGAGCAGTTCTTC; CDR3: CASSLEVGLYYNEQFF
V: TRBV5-4; D: TRBD2; size: -; J: TRBJ2-3; DNA: TGTGCCAGCAGCTATCCCTCTAGCGGGGAAAGAGATACGCAGTATTTT; CDR3: CASSYPSSGERDTQYF
V: TRBV6-6; D: TRBD2; size: once; J: TRBJ2-3; DNA: TGTGCCAGCAGTCCCATGGGGCGGGGGGGAACTCATACGCAGTATTTT; CDR3: CASSPMGRGGTHTQYF
V: TRBV2; D: -; size: few; J: TRBJ1-2; DNA: TGTGCCAGCAGTGAACAGGGGAACTATGGCTACACCTTC; CDR3: CASSEQGNYGYTF
V: TRBV30; D: -; size: -; J: TRBJ2-6; DNA: TGTGCCTGGAGTGTAGGGGGGGGCGCGGCCAACGTCCTGACTTTC; CDR3: CAWSVGGGAANVLTF
V: TRBV30; D: TRBD2; size: -; J: TRBJ2-5; DNA: TGTGCCTGGAGTCCCCTTAGCGGGCAAGAGACCCAGTACTTC; CDR3: CAWSPLSGQETQYF
V: TRBV13; D: -; size: -; J: TRBJ1-2; DNA: TGTGCCAGCAGCCCCGGTCATCTTTCATCCTATGGCTACACCTTC; CDR3: CASSPGHLSSYGYTF
V: TRBV7-2; D: -; size: -; J: TRBJ1-1; DNA: TGTGCCAGCAGCTTATCAGCAGAGAGATGGGCTTTCTTT; CDR3: CASSLSAERWAFF
V: TRBV19; D: TRBD1; size: -; J: TRBJ2-2; DNA: TGTGCCATCTCCGGGACAGTGAACACCGGGGAGCTGTTTTTT; CDR3: CAISGTVNTGELFF
V: TRBV9; D: -; size: -; J: TRBJ1-6; DNA: TGTGCCGGCGGACAAGCGGTCGAGGATTCACCCCTCCACTTT; CDR3: CAGGQAVEDSPLHF
V: TRBV7-2; D: -; size: few; J: TRBJ2-5; DNA: TGTGCCAGCAGCTTAGGTGTCACCGCAACCCAAGAGACCCAGTACTTC; CDR3: CASSLGVTATQETQYF
V: TRBV6-5; D: TRBD1; size: once; J: TRBJ2-7; DNA: TGTGCCAGCAGGCTGACAGGGGGCGGACACGAGCAGTACTTC; CDR3: CASRLTGGGHEQYF
V: TRBV7-9; D: -; size: -; J: TRBJ2-3; DNA: TGTGCCAGCACCCCTTCAGATACGCAGTATTTT; CDR3: CASTPSDTQYF
V: TRBV28; D: TRBD1; size: -; J: TRBJ1-3; DNA: TGTGCCAGCAGTCCGTCCGGGACAGTTACCGCTGGAAACACCATATATTTT; CDR3: CASSPSGTVTAGNTIYF
V: TRBV7-8; D: TRBD1; size: -; J: TRBJ2-1; DNA: TGTGCCAGCAGCCCCCAAGACAGGGGGTATTTTAGAGTCAATGAGCAGTTCTTC; CDR3: CASSPQDRGYFRVNEQFF
V: TRBV4-2; D: -; size: -; J: TRBJ1-6; DNA: TGTGCCAGCAGCCAAGACCCCGTCAGCAATTCACCCCTCCACTTT; CDR3: CASSQDPVSNSPLHF
V: TRBV6-1; D: -; size: -; J: TRBJ1-4; DNA: TGTGCCAGCAGGAAAGGTGTGGGAGAGGGAGAAAAACTGTTTTTT; CDR3: CASRKGVGEGEKLFF
V: TRBV13; D: -; size: -; J: TRBJ2-2; DNA: TGTGCCAGCAGCTTAGGAGATCTGACCGGGGAGCTGTTTTTT; CDR3: CASSLGDLTGELFF
V: TRBV2; D: -; size: few; J: TRBJ1-2; DNA: TGTGCCAGCAGTGGGGCAGCCGGGGCAAATGGCTACACCTTC; CDR3: CASSGAAGANGYTF
V: TRBV11-2; D: -; size: once; J: TRBJ2-3; DNA: TGTGCCAGCAGCTTAAATGGAGCCACAGATACGCAGTATTTT; CDR3: CASSLNGATDTQYF
V: TRBV11-2; D: -; size: -; J: TRBJ2-7; DNA: TGTGCCAGCAGCTTAGATGGGTCGGAAGGGCAGTACTTC; CDR3: CASSLDGSEGQYF
V: TRBV28; D: -; size: -; J: TRBJ2-3; DNA: TGTGCCAGCATGGAGAGTGCACGGGCAGATACGCAGTATTTT; CDR3: CASMESARADTQYF